This TCR beta chain was identified in a study of shared clonotypes between healthy human individuals. A remark on this clone: What it recognizes is unknown.

Study outcomes and limitations: Represented genetic and exposure-history diversity was restricted by having few donors.

Only in-frame clones appear in the TCRdb table, and some are missing; sequencing was by immunoSEQ multiplex PCR. Of 400,000 to 600,000 clones in the sample, about 85% were seen once. Sequencing input: PBMCs. The receptor's source is a middle-aged woman in good health. Some clones in this sample may be carry-over from other donors' samples.

The CDR3 nucleotides read TGCGCCAGCAGCTTGGATACAGGGGGTGTTGAAAAACTGTTTTTT. Encoded protein: CASSLDTGGVEKLFF. J is TRBJ1-4 and V is TRBV5-1; 8 bases agree with TRBD1. The CDR3 covers 15 residues. V gave up 0 bases and J gave up 7 bases; unmatched junction bases: 5. Germline V CDR1 and CDR2: SGHRS, YFSETQ.